Below are 18 T cell receptor beta chains sequenced from a single sample in a study of blood T cell repertoires in COVID-19. Generated by immunoSEQ multiplex PCR, the TCRdb table keeps only in-frame clones and is missing some. The sample records 87,000 or so clones, 86% being singletons. The sample taken for sequencing was peripheral blood. These TCRs come from a woman over 75 in a cohort sampled during active or convalescent COVID-19.

The rearrangement links TRBV3-1 (or the pseudogene TRBV3-2) to TRBJ2-2; D not resolved. This CDR3 spans 14 amino acids. Germline V gene lookup returns CDR1 LGHDT and CDR2 YNNKEL (reference sequence). Trimming shortened V by 1 base and J by 5 bases, and 8 bases separated the two germline ends. The CDR3 sequence: CASSQVLSTGELFF. Here the CDR3 DNA reads TGTGCCAGCAGCCAAGTTCTGTCTACCGGGGAGCTGTTTTTT.

The chain is built from TRBV9 and TRBJ2-1; D might be TRBD2 (6 bases). The length of the CDR3 is 15 residues. Trimming took 4 bases from V and 2 from J, leaving 13 bases between them. The V gene's germline CDR1 is SGDLS and CDR2 YYNGEE. CDR3 sequence: CASSPQAGPYNEQFF. The DNA for the CDR3 is TGTGCCAGCAGCCCCCAAGCGGGTCCCTACAATGAGCAGTTCTTC.

V gene TRBV27 combines with J gene TRBJ2-7; TRBD1 matches at 8 bases. After removal of 3 bases from V and 6 bases from J, the junction contained 19 bases not matched to a gene. Per germline, CDR1 MNHEY and CDR2 SMNVEV (reference sequence). The CDR3 extends over 18 amino acids. The CDR3 spells CASSLLRQGALAPSEQYF. CDR3 nucleotide sequence: TGTGCCAGCAGTTTGTTAAGGCAGGGGGCATTAGCCCCCAGCGAGCAGTACTTC.

The V and J genes are TRBV30 and TRBJ1-5, with TRBD1 matching 8 bases. Germline V gives CDR1 GTSNPN, CDR2 SVGIG (reference sequence). The length of the CDR3 is 14 residues. Unmatched junction bases numbered 6, after V lost 3 bases and J lost 5 bases. The CDR3, as DNA: TGTGCCTGGAGCACAGGGGGGGGGTATCAGCCCCAGCATTTT. Translated, it gives CAWSTGGGYQPQHF.

The J gene is TRBJ1-2, the V gene TRBV14, with D possibly TRBD1 on 6 matching bases. Germline CDR1 and CDR2: SGHDN and FVKESK. CDR3 length: 15 residues. V lost 2 bases and J 8 bases, leaving 18 bases between the germline ends. In DNA form, the CDR3 reads TGTGCCAGCAGCCAATACACAGGGAGAGTTCGAGGCTACACCTTC. Translating it yields CASSQYTGRVRGYTF.

A remark on this clone: This sample includes further DNA sequences coding for the same CDR3. V and J are TRBV12-3 or TRBV12-4 and TRBJ1-2, with 8 bases identical to TRBD1. V was clipped by 6 bases and J by 6 bases; unmatched bases: 6. This CDR3 spans 13 amino acids. CDR3 coding DNA: TGTGCCAGCAGCCCTGACAGGGGCCATGGCTACACCTTC. Translated, it gives CASSPDRGHGYTF.

J is TRBJ1-3 and V is TRBV29-1; a possible D gene is TRBD1 (5 bases). Germline V gene lookup returns CDR1 SQVTM and CDR2 ANQGSEA. The CDR3 consists of 13 residues. V was cut by 3 bases and J by 3 bases, with 9 bases left in between. As DNA, the CDR3 is TGCAGCGTTGACAGGGTCGGTGGAAACACCATATATTTT. Its protein is CSVDRVGGNTIYF.

This clone was recorded at least ten times. The chain couples TRBV4-1 to TRBJ1-2, with TRBD1 identical over 8 bases. V lost 1 base to trimming and J lost 5 bases; unmatched junction nucleotides: 9. The CDR3 has 16 residues. CDR1 is MGHRA and CDR2 is YSYEKL in the germline V gene. The CDR3, as DNA: TGCGCCAGCAGCCAAGGTCCAGGGGGCGAGGGGTATGGCTACACCTTC. This gives the protein CASSQGPGGEGYGYTF.

This clone appeared a few times. The chain carries TRBV10-3 and TRBJ2-1, with TRBD1 matching 7 bases. The trim removed 3 bases at V and 4 bases at J, leaving 9 bases unmatched. Germline V gene lookup returns CDR1 ENHRY and CDR2 SYGVKD. This CDR3 contains 16 residues. The DNA of the CDR3 is TGTGCCATCAGTGATCCAGGAGGACAGGTTTACAATGAGCAGTTCTTC. Translation: CAISDPGGQVYNEQFF.

V gene TRBV3-1 (or the pseudogene TRBV3-2) combines with J gene TRBJ1-2; 8 bases map to TRBD1. CDR1 and CDR2 from the germline V gene are LGHDT and YNNKEL (reference sequence). V shed 2 bases, J shed 7 bases, and the junction held 6 bases outside the gene matches. The CDR3 totals 14 residues. The CDR3 is CASSQPRGPGGYTF. In DNA form, the CDR3 reads TGTGCCAGCAGCCAACCCAGGGGGCCTGGTGGCTACACCTTC.

The CDR3 DNA reads as TGTGCCAGCAGCTTTGGGACAGTTAAAGAGACCCAGTACTTC. Amino acid sequence: CASSFGTVKETQYF. V gene TRBV5-4 combines with J gene TRBJ2-5, with 7 bases matching TRBD1. J gave up 3 bases and V 2 bases, and 4 bases lay outside the gene matches. This CDR3 spans 14 amino acids. Germline V gives CDR1 SGHNT, CDR2 YYREEE (reference sequence).

The CDR3 reads CATSGRISGNEQFF. The CDR3 DNA reads TGTGCCACCAGTGGACGGATTAGCGGGAATGAGCAGTTCTTC. V gene TRBV24-1 combines with J gene TRBJ2-1; 7 bases are shared with TRBD2. Germline CDR1 is KGHDR and CDR2 is SFDVKD. V lost 5 bases, J lost 7 bases, and 7 bases stayed unmatched. This CDR3 has 14 residues.

The chain joins TRBV7-5 to TRBJ1-5; the table's D call of TRBD1 was not tested on the DNA. TRBV7-5 is reported as a pseudogene. This CDR3 is built from 15 residues. The DNA of the CDR3 is TGTGCCAGAAGCCAAGACCAGGGGAGCAATCAGCCCCAGCATTTT. Amino acid sequence: CARSQDQGSNQPQHF.

The chain recombines TRBV6-5 with TRBJ2-3; 10 bases agree with TRBD2. CDR1 is MNHEY and CDR2 is SVGAGI in the germline V gene. The CDR3 runs to 15 residues. V gave up 9 bases and J gave up 0 bases; unmatched junction bases: 6. The CDR3 reads CASLAGARSTDTQYF. CDR3 DNA: TGTGCCAGTCTAGCGGGAGCCAGAAGCACAGATACGCAGTATTTT.

The chain couples TRBV9 to TRBJ2-1; D not resolved. In germline, CDR1 is SGDLS, CDR2 YYNGEE. Trimming took 1 base from V and 5 from J, leaving 13 bases between them. The CDR3 is 15 residues long. The CDR3 bases are TGTGCCAGCAGCGTAAGGAGTTTAGCTGACAATGAGCAGTTCTTC. Translation gives CASSVRSLADNEQFF.

As concerns this clone: Within the sample, other DNA sequences also encode this same CDR3. The J gene is TRBJ1-5, the V gene TRBV15; no clear D gene. Trimming shortened V by 0 bases and J by 4 bases, and 7 bases separated the two germline ends. The CDR3 has 14 residues. CDR1 is LNHNV, CDR2 YYDKDF, per germline (reference sequence). CDR3 loop: CATSRDRGNQPQHF. The CDR3 coding sequence is TGTGCCACCAGCAGAGATCGGGGAAATCAGCCCCAGCATTTT.

A single count supports this clone. This chain joins TRBV28 and TRBJ1-2; 10 bases match TRBD1. The CDR3 is made up of 15 amino acids. In germline, CDR1 is MDHEN, CDR2 SYDVKM. The junction had 8 bases not matched to a gene; V was cut back by 10 bases and J by 0 bases. The DNA for the CDR3 is TGTGCCACCCAGGGACAGGGGACCCCTAACTATGGCTACACCTTC. This codes for CATQGQGTPNYGYTF.

The chain joins TRBV6-1 to TRBJ1-1; D is undetermined. CDR1 is MNHNS and CDR2 is SASEGT in the germline V gene. Trimming shortened V by 3 bases and J by 1 base, and 6 bases separated the two germline ends. This CDR3 has 13 amino acids. CDR3 in amino acids: CASSEVGNTEAFF. DNA of the CDR3: TGTGCCAGCAGTGAGGTCGGGAACACTGAAGCTTTCTTT.